This T cell receptor (beta chain) derives from a study of shared clonotypes between healthy human individuals. In the study overall: The study used three CD4 naive, three CD4 memory, two CD8 naive and one CD8 memory plate per donor.

This clone was counted at least ten times. No antigen is known for it. Study outcomes and limitations: Read depth was anticipated to influence clonotype sharing among donors.

Those who donated were healthy HIV-negative adults, with no recent acute infections or vaccinations reported. This CDR3 is built from 16 residues. Looked up from germline, CDR1 is SGHTA and CDR2 is FQGTGA. The germline V and J ends were trimmed by 5 bases and 0 bases, with 14 bases remaining between them. The data were produced by immunoSEQ multiplex PCR, yet TCRdb's version contains in-frame clones alone and is incomplete. The sample has around 88,000 clones; 67% are singletons. The sequence derives from a man aged 25 to 40 in good health. The sequenced material came from memory CD8+ T cells sorted from blood. Stated subset: CD45RO+ cells pooled with CCR7-negative TemRA cells. The rearrangement uses TRBV7-3 and TRBJ2-1; D uncertain. The CDR3 spells CASSLLEAASYNEQFF. The CDR3, as DNA: TGTGCCAGCAGCCTATTAGAGGCGGCCTCCTACAATGAGCAGTTCTTC. Looking up the rest from reference TRBV7-3 and TRBJ2-1 gives the full variable domain: GAGVSQTPSNKVTEKGKYVELRCDPISGHTALYWYRQSLGQGPEFLIYFQGTGAADDSGLPNDRFFAVRPEGSVSTLKIQRTERGDSAVYLCASSLLEAASYNEQFFGPGTRLTVL.